The 20 T cell receptor beta chains presented below share a single source sample, sequenced in a study of blood T cell repertoires in COVID-19 (dated by TCRdb to 2019 to 2021). Receptors were amplified or captured by the immunoSEQ multiplex PCR assay. TCRdb obtained this table from immuneACCESS and retained in-frame rearrangements with V and J assigned. These tables miss some clones; where compared with another copy, unresolved V genes account for less than half of the shortfall, and the remainder is unexplained. This sample gives 200,000 to 300,000 clones in total; 75% to 90% of them show up just once. 0.85% to 0.9% of the sample is taken by the ten largest. Sequencing was performed on PBMCs or T cells enriched from blood (not recorded which). The source of these receptors is a man in his fifties or sixties who had been exposed to COVID-19.

The gene calls are TRBV5-4 and TRBJ1-1; a possible D gene is TRBD1 (5 bases). The V gene lost 4 bases and the J gene lost 1 base, with 11 bases spanning the gap. CDR1 and CDR2 (germline): SGHNT, YYREEE (reference sequence). The CDR3 is made up of 14 amino acids. The CDR3 sequence is CASSRGGENTEAFF. For the CDR3, the DNA is TGTGCCAGCAGCCGCGGGGGGGAGAACACTGAAGCTTTCTTT.

This chain links TRBV5-1 with TRBJ2-1; perhaps TRBD2 as D (6 bases). V lost 1 base and J lost 7, with 12 bases in between. Germline CDR1 SGHRS, CDR2 YFSETQ. This CDR3 is built from 14 residues. The CDR3 reads CASSLSSGGNEQFF. The CDR3 DNA is TGCGCCAGCAGCTTGTCCTCCGGGGGAAATGAGCAGTTCTTC.

This chain joins TRBV12-3 or TRBV12-4 and TRBJ2-2; D gene unclear. V lost 2 bases and J lost 3, with 4 bases in between. This CDR3 is built from 13 residues. The CDR3 region has the DNA TGTGCCAGCAGTTTATCCTACACCGGGGAGCTGTTTTTT. This translates into CASSLSYTGELFF.

The chain recombines TRBV12-5 with TRBJ1-5; D is unclear. Germline V gene lookup returns CDR1 LGHNT and CDR2 FRNRAP. V was shortened by 2 bases and J by 7 bases, with 9 bases between the two germline ends. The CDR3 totals 13 residues. Written as DNA, the CDR3 is TGTGCTAGTGGTTTGCGGGTGGAGCAGCCCCAGCATTTT. Residues: CASGLRVEQPQHF.

The chain links TRBV11-2 to TRBJ2-2, with 7 positions matching TRBD2. CDR3 size: 18 residues. The germline CDR1 and CDR2 sequences are SGHAT and FQNNGV. Germline trimming cut 5 bases from V and 6 bases from J; bases unmatched to any gene: 18. CDR3 sequence (DNA): TGTGCCAGCAGCCACCCGGGGAGGGCATTGGGGGGACCCGGGGAGCTGTTTTTT. The encoded protein is CASSHPGRALGGPGELFF.

The V gene is TRBV5-1, the J gene TRBJ2-3, with D possibly TRBD1 on 6 matching bases. The CDR3 totals 15 residues. Germline V CDR1 and CDR2: SGHRS, YFSETQ. V was clipped by 4 bases and J by 1 base, with 13 bases between them. The CDR3 sequence: CASSLQGSGTDTQYF. DNA of the CDR3: TGCGCCAGCAGCCTACAGGGTTCCGGCACAGATACGCAGTATTTT.

V and J are TRBV9 and TRBJ1-4; D is uncertain. Trimming removed 4 bases at V and 6 bases at J, with 10 bases between. Germline V gives CDR1 SGDLS, CDR2 YYNGEE. The CDR3 totals 13 residues. The CDR3 DNA is TGTGCCAGCAGCCCACACCTCGATGAAAAACTGTTTTTT. Protein: CASSPHLDEKLFF.

The V gene is TRBV7-8, the J gene TRBJ1-2; unclear D gene. The CDR3 contains 13 residues. CDR1 is SGHVS and CDR2 is FQNEAQ in the germline V gene. Between the trimmed V and J ends, which lost 4 bases and 3 bases, there was a span of 9 bases. The CDR3 DNA sequence: TGTGCCAGCAGCTCGGAGAGGTACTATGGCTACACCTTC. Protein: CASSSERYYGYTF. The full variable domain, with the rest looked up from reference TRBV7-8 and TRBJ1-2, is GAGVSQSPRYKVAKRGQDVALRCDPISGHVSLFWYQQALGQGPEFLTYFQNEAQLDKSGLPSDRFFAERPEGSVSTLKIQRTQQEDSAVYLCASSSERYYGYTFGSGTRLTVV.

This clone was counted once. This sequence joins TRBV5-1 and TRBJ2-3; TRBD1 matches at 11 bases. Trimming cost V 3 bases and J 2 bases; bases outside gene matches: 5. The CDR3 loop spans 16 amino acids. Germline CDR1 is SGHRS and CDR2 is YFSETQ. The CDR3: CASSSWGQGDTDTQYF. The CDR3 nucleotides read TGCGCCAGCAGCTCCTGGGGACAGGGGGACACAGATACGCAGTATTTT.

The chain recombines TRBV11-2 with TRBJ1-6, with TRBD1 matching 7 bases. Germline trimming cut 3 bases from V and 7 bases from J; bases unmatched to any gene: 3. The germline CDR1 and CDR2 sequences are SGHAT and FQNNGV. The CDR3 is 14 residues long. CDR3 sequence: CASSLGQLNSPLHF. CDR3 nucleotides: TGTGCCAGCAGCTTGGGACAGTTAAATTCACCCCTCCACTTT. The complete variable domain, with remaining parts taken from reference TRBV11-2 and TRBJ1-6, reads EAGVAQSPRYKIIEKRQSVAFWCNPISGHATLYWYQQILGQGPKLLIQFQNNGVVDDSQLPKDRFSAERLKGVDSTLKIQPAKLEDSAVYLCASSLGQLNSPLHFGNGTRLTVT.

The chain has TRBV2 and TRBJ1-1; 10 bases match TRBD1. The CDR3 loop spans 15 amino acids. Germline-derived CDR1 and CDR2 are SNHLY and FYNNEI. The ends lost 8 bases at V and 1 base at J; junction bases unmatched: 7. The CDR3 reads CASGRTGGRNTEAFF. CDR3 coding DNA: TGTGCCAGCGGCAGGACAGGGGGAAGGAACACTGAAGCTTTCTTT.

V gene TRBV10-2 combines with J gene TRBJ1-5; 9 nucleotides match TRBD1. With 6 bases clipped from V and 5 bases from J, the junction kept 5 bases outside the gene matches. Germline CDR1 reads WSHSY; CDR2 reads SAAADI. This CDR3 has 14 residues. Here the CDR3 DNA reads TGCGCCAGCAGGACAGGGGGAATTTATCAGCCCCAGCATTTT. Translated: CASRTGGIYQPQHF.

The V gene is TRBV27, the J gene TRBJ1-6, with 9 bases matching TRBD1. This CDR3 comprises 14 residues. With V trimmed by 9 bases and J by 3 bases, 3 bases remained unmatched. The V gene's germline CDR1 is MNHEY and CDR2 SMNVEV (reference sequence). This chain's CDR3 is CASQDRGYNSPLHF. CDR3 bases: TGTGCCAGTCAGGACAGGGGCTATAATTCACCCCTCCACTTT.

Only one count was recorded for this clone. This chain joins TRBV7-9 and TRBJ1-4; 8 bases agree with TRBD1. Germline assignment: CDR1 SEHNR and CDR2 FQNEAQ (reference sequence). The CDR3 covers 15 residues. Trimming at V came to 4 bases and at J to 7 bases, leaving 8 bases not matched to a gene. CDR3 sequence: CASSSDRGVGEKLFF. CDR3 DNA: TGTGCCAGCAGCTCAGACAGGGGCGTTGGTGAAAAACTGTTTTTT.

This CDR3 reads CASGQGQYTNYGYTF. The CDR3 nucleotides are TGTGCCAGCGGCCAGGGACAGTACACTAACTATGGCTACACCTTC. The chain has TRBV6-5 and TRBJ1-2; 7 bases are a match to TRBD1. The CDR3 length is 15 residues. CDR1 MNHEY and CDR2 SVGAGI come from the germline V gene. Germline trimming cut 8 bases from V and 0 bases from J; bases unmatched to any gene: 9.

V usage is TRBV2 and J usage is TRBJ2-5, with a tentative D call TRBD2 (5 bases). The CDR3 is made up of 12 amino acids. Germline V gene lookup returns CDR1 SNHLY and CDR2 FYNNEI. Trimming removed 10 bases from V and 2 bases from J, with 11 bases in between. This CDR3 reads CATKRGQETQYF. CDR3 nucleotides: TGTGCCACCAAACGGGGTCAAGAGACCCAGTACTTC.

The rearrangement joins TRBV5-1 to TRBJ1-2, with 7 bases aligning to TRBD1. This CDR3 region has 16 residues. V was clipped by 2 bases and J by 2 bases; unmatched bases: 9. Germline V gene lookup returns CDR1 SGHRS and CDR2 YFSETQ. CDR3 bases: TGCGCCAGCAGCTTCTCCCCGGGACAGCCAAACTATGGCTACACCTTC. The encoded protein is CASSFSPGQPNYGYTF.

The gene calls are TRBV9 and TRBJ2-5; 8 positions match TRBD2. The CDR3 loop spans 12 amino acids. The trim removed 2 bases at V and 7 bases at J, leaving 1 base unmatched. Germline loops: CDR1 SGDLS, CDR2 YYNGEE. The CDR3 spells CASSVRGGTQYF. Written as DNA, the CDR3 is TGTGCCAGCAGCGTCCGGGGGGGGACCCAGTACTTC.

The chain is built from TRBV24-1 and TRBJ2-3; 10 nucleotides line up with TRBD2. Looked up from germline, CDR1 is KGHDR and CDR2 is SFDVKD. The J segment lost 3 bases and the V segment lost 3 bases, leaving 5 bases of the junction unmatched. The CDR3 sequence is 16 residues long. Here the CDR3 DNA reads TGTGCCACCAGTGATCCCGGGACTAGCGCAACAGATACGCAGTATTTT. Its protein product is CATSDPGTSATDTQYF.

This sequence joins TRBV7-9 and TRBJ1-1; 8 nucleotides agree with TRBD1. The CDR3 has 16 residues. V shed 5 bases, J shed 4 bases, and the junction held 12 bases outside the gene matches. In germline, CDR1 is SEHNR, CDR2 FQNEAQ (reference sequence). In nucleotides, the CDR3 is TGTGCCAGCAGCCTACGCCCTTTAGACAGGGGCACTGAAGCTTTCTTT. Its translation is CASSLRPLDRGTEAFF.